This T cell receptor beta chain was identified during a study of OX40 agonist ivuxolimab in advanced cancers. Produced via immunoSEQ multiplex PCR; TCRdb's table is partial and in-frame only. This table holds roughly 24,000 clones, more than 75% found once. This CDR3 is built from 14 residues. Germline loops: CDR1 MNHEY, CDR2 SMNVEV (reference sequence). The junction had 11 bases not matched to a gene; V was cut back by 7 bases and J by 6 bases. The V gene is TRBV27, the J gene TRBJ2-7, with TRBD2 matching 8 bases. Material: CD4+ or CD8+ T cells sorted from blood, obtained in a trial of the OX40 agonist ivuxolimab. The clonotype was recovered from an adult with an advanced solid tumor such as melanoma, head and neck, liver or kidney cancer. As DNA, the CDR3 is TGTGCCAGCACCACGGTCTTTGGGACTAGCGAGCAGTACTTC. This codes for CASTTVFGTSEQYF.